This TCR beta chain is drawn from a study of T cells of healthy individuals (dated 2018 in TCRdb). Reading the germline V gene gives CDR1 MDHEN and CDR2 SYDVKM. Spanning cysteine to phenylalanine, the CDR3 consists of 12 amino acids. Only the CDR3 DNA stays, 36 bases, in frame from base 1. V was cut back by 8 bases and J by 6 bases, leaving a gap of 12 bases between them. The library was produced with 5' RACE. Sequencer: Illumina MiSeq. Starting from the raw public reads, TCRdb applied fastp trimming at Q25, assembled clones with MiXCR and retained in-frame beta chains. Entries are consolidated by CDR3 protein sequence, retaining the most common genes and DNA. This sample lists 40,000 to 65,000 distinct CDR3 sequences; roughly 14% were detected once. The ten largest clonotypes hold roughly a sixth of the sample. This clonotype is a singleton in its sample. What antigen it recognizes has not been identified. The record has no base qualities; no much larger clone is one base away. A single read makes a weak case.

The source is a human donor in good health. The V gene is TRBV28 and the J gene is TRBJ2-3, with the D gene too uncertain to name. At the DNA level, the sequence is TGTGCCAGCTCCACCGCGACGGATACGCAGTATTTT. Its translation reads: CASSTATDTQYF.